Shown below are 15 T cell receptor beta chains from a single sample sequenced in a study of blood T cells in healthy people across ages. Alongside a J-beta primer mix, a sample-barcoded 5' primer served in a second PCR lasting about 6 to 11 cycles. TCRdb re-called the 5' RACE reads through MiXCR, storing one row per CDR3 protein. The table includes 1,300,000 or so distinct CDR3 sequences, 59% detected once. Source material: blood. The receptors derive from a man aged 18 to 30 in good health.

This clonotype came up a few times. The chain combines TRBV5-6 with TRBJ2-3, with TRBD1 matching over 7 bases. V dropped 3 bases and J dropped 0; count of bases not matched to a gene: 7. The CDR3 has 16 amino acids. From germline, CDR1 is SGHDT and CDR2 YYEEEE. This CDR3 reads CASSSTGTASTDTQYF. CDR3 bases: TGTGCCAGCAGCTCTACCGGGACAGCTAGCACAGATACGCAGTATTTT.

The genes are TRBV5-1 and TRBJ2-7, with D perhaps given as TRBD1 or TRBD2 (7 bases each). The CDR3 extends over 16 amino acids. Germline V gene data show CDR1 as SGHRS and CDR2 as YFSETQ. Trimming removed 3 bases from V and 4 bases from J, with 20 bases in between. DNA for the CDR3: TGCGCCAGCAGCTGGGGGGGGACAGCCGAAGGATACGAGCAGTACTTC. Translating gives CASSWGGTAEGYEQYF.

The chain recombines TRBV9 with TRBJ2-2; D might be TRBD2 (5 bases). This CDR3 has 19 residues. The germline V and J ends were trimmed by 3 bases and 2 bases, with 23 bases remaining between them. Germline CDR1 SGDLS, CDR2 YYNGEE. CDR3: CASSDRWGRVGENTGELFF. In DNA, the CDR3 is TGTGCCAGCAGCGACCGCTGGGGTCGCGTCGGGGAAAACACCGGGGAGCTGTTTTTT.

The CDR3 region is CASTLGLNTGELFF. CDR3 bases: TGTGCCAGCACCCTTGGGCTTAACACCGGGGAGCTGTTTTTT. This chain links TRBV7-2 with TRBJ2-2; D remains ambiguous. The germline V and J ends were trimmed by 7 bases and 2 bases, with 11 bases remaining between them. This CDR3 spans 14 amino acids. The V gene's germline CDR1 is SGHTA and CDR2 FQGNSA.

The CDR3 sequence: CASSPRPGEAFF. The CDR3 DNA reads as TGCGCCAGCAGCCCTAGGCCTGGGGAAGCTTTCTTT. The chain employs TRBV4-3 and TRBJ1-1, with D uncertain. V lost 4 bases and J lost 8, with 11 bases in between. The V gene's germline CDR1 is LGHNA and CDR2 YSLEER. The CDR3 loop spans 12 amino acids.

In its sample, this clonotype was seen a few times. The V call is TRBV20-1, the J call TRBJ2-1, with D perhaps given as TRBD1 or TRBD2 (5 bases each). CDR3 size: 12 residues. Germline loops: CDR1 DFQATT, CDR2 SNEGSKA (reference sequence). Deletions cut 6 bases from V and 10 bases from J, with 16 bases between. The CDR3 DNA is TGCAGTGCCCCGACCGGGACGAAAGAGCAGTTCTTC. Its translation is CSAPTGTKEQFF.

The chain has TRBV27 and TRBJ2-5, with a possible D match to TRBD1 (6 bases). Between the trimmed V and J ends, which lost 6 bases and 0 bases, there was a span of 11 bases. CDR3 length equals 14 residues. Germline CDR1 reads MNHEY; CDR2 reads SMNVEV (reference sequence). The CDR3 DNA reads as TGTGCCAGCAGATTCACAGGGTACCAAGAGACCCAGTACTTC. Translated, it gives CASRFTGYQETQYF.

The rearrangement joins TRBV29-1 to TRBJ2-5; D uncertain. Germline-derived CDR1 and CDR2 are SQVTM and ANQGSEA. Trimming removed 4 bases from V and 0 bases from J, with 12 bases in between. This CDR3 is 14 amino acids long. In nucleotides, the CDR3 is TGCAGCGTTGCCCCAGGAAGATACCAAGAGACCCAGTACTTC. The encoded protein is CSVAPGRYQETQYF.

In its sample, this clonotype was seen a few times. V and J are TRBV29-1 and TRBJ1-1, with D tentatively TRBD1 (6 bases). Germline CDR1 is SQVTM and CDR2 is ANQGSEA. The ends were cut back, 7 bases at V and 1 base at J, with 13 bases in the middle. The CDR3 is 13 amino acids. The DNA for the CDR3 is TGCAGCGCACAGGAAGGGGGGAACACTGAAGCTTTCTTT. This gives the protein CSAQEGGNTEAFF.

This clonotype was seen just once. The chain joins TRBV13 to TRBJ2-1; D unclear. TRBJ2-7 explains the end of the DNA better; the J call may be wrong. This CDR3 spans 14 amino acids. CDR1 PRHDT and CDR2 FYEKMQ come from the germline V gene (reference sequence). CDR3 sequence (DNA): TGTGCCAGCAGCTTAGGGACAACGAAGGATGAGCAGTACTTC. Translation gives CASSLGTTKDEQYF.

The chain employs TRBV6-2 or TRBV6-3 and TRBJ2-7; 9 nucleotides align to TRBD2. The tail of the sequence fits TRBJ2-5 better, so the J call may be wrong. The germline V gene encodes CDR1 MNHEY and CDR2 SVGEGT. There are 17 residues in the CDR3. CDR3 sequence: CASRSFTSGLAGETQYF. CDR3 nucleotide sequence: TGTGCCAGCAGAAGCTTTACGTCAGGGCTAGCGGGGGAGACCCAGTACTTC.

V gene TRBV30 combines with J gene TRBJ2-7; possibly TRBD2 for D (5 bases). Trimming shortened V by 3 bases and J by 3 bases, and 15 bases separated the two germline ends. This CDR3 is built from 14 residues. Per the germline V gene, CDR1 is GTSNPN and CDR2 is SVGIG (reference sequence). CDR3 nucleotide sequence: TGTGCCTGGAGAGGGAGTGGGTTATTCTACGAGCAGTACTTC. This encodes CAWRGSGLFYEQYF.

This clonotype appeared many times. The chain links TRBV20-1 to TRBJ1-6; D is unclear. The CDR3 is made up of 15 amino acids. Between the trimmed V and J ends, which lost 0 bases and 5 bases, there was a span of 11 bases. Germline CDR1 reads DFQATT; CDR2 reads SNEGSKA (reference sequence). CDR3: CSARDLAGDNSPLHF. CDR3 DNA sequence: TGCAGTGCTAGAGATCTGGCGGGAGATAATTCACCCCTCCACTTT.

The V call is TRBV20-1, the J call TRBJ2-2; possible D gene TRBD1, 6 bases. V lost 5 bases to trimming and J lost 2 bases, with 12 bases between them. The germline CDR1 and CDR2 sequences are DFQATT and SNEGSKA (reference sequence). The CDR3 is 14 amino acids. CDR3 in DNA: TGCAGTGCTCCAAGGGACACCAACACCGGGGAGCTGTTTTTT. Protein sequence: CSAPRDTNTGELFF.

Of note for this clonotype: This clone may be a read error of a much larger clone one base away. The chain is built from TRBV11-2 and TRBJ2-1; 14 positions match TRBD2. Germline-derived CDR1 and CDR2 are SGHAT and FQNNGV. The CDR3 is 16 residues long. The CDR3 spells CASSPRTSGGYSEQFF. The CDR3 bases are TGTGCCAGCAGCCCACGGACTAGCGGGGGGTACAGTGAGCAGTTCTTC.